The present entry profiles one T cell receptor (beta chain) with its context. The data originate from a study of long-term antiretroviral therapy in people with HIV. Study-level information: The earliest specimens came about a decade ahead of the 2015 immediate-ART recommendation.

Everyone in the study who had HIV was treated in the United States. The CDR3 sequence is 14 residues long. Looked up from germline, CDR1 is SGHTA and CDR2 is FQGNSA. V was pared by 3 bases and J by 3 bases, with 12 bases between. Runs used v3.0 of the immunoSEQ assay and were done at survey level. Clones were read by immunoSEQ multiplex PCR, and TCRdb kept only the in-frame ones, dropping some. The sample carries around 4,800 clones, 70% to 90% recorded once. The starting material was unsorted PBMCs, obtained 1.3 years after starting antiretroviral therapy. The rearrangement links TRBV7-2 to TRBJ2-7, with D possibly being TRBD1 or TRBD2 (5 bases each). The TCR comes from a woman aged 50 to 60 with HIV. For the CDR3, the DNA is TGTGCCAGCAGCTTTGGGTCAGGGAGCTACGAGCAGTACGTC. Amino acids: CASSFGSGSYEQYV.